The entry below gives a single TCR beta chain sequence along with its context. This clone was detected a few times. Its antigen is currently not known. Base qualities are missing; no much larger clone stands one base away. To sequence the TCRbeta CDR3 region, genomic DNA was isolated from the sorted cells. TCRbeta CDR3 regions were sequenced using the immunoSEQ Assay. The clones in this table, taken by TCRdb from immuneACCESS, are in-frame only. Not every clone is retained; where verified, under half of the shortfall comes from an unresolved V gene, and the cause of the rest is unknown. This sample gives 30,000 to 45,000 clones in total; around four fifths of them show up just once. The top ten hold over 20% of the sample. Based on the germline V gene, the CDR1 and CDR2 sequences are MNHNS and SASEGT. Taken from cysteine to phenylalanine, the CDR3 has 14 residues. Only the CDR3 DNA stays, 42 bases, in frame from base 1. V is pared back by 2 bases and J by 1 base, with 8 bases lying between the germline termini.

The trial excluded patients who had a history of autoimmune disease or were on systemic immunosuppression. Peripheral blood for TCR sequencing was collected from all dose cohorts at baseline, on cycle 4 day 1, and on cycle 7 day 1. The samples were taken from a phase I, first-in-human, multicenter, open-label dose-escalation trial of ivuxolimab. Adults with locally advanced or metastatic melanoma, renal cell carcinoma, hepatocellular carcinoma or head and neck squamous cell carcinoma were enrolled in the trial. CD4+ and CD8+ T cells were sorted separately from peripheral blood before TCR sequencing. This entry comes from a study of OX40 agonist ivuxolimab in advanced cancers. Background on the whole study: The costimulatory receptor OX40 (CD134) was targeted by ivuxolimab, a fully human IgG2 agonistic monoclonal antibody. Intravenous ivuxolimab was administered to patients every 2 weeks at six dose levels: 0.01, 0.1, 0.3, 1.5, 3 and 10 mg/kg. Of the roughly 51 patients in dose escalation, some 19 had hepatocellular carcinoma, about 15 had melanoma, 9 had renal cell carcinoma and 9 had head and neck cancer. The dose-escalation cohort was 82.7% male with a mean age of approximately 60 years, ranging from 23 to 79. The purpose of peripheral TCRbeta sequencing was to test whether ivuxolimab changed TCR sequence diversity and led to clonal T-cell expansion. The paper describes the monotherapy dose-escalation part (N = 52 patients) of the phase I trial of ivuxolimab. Partial responses occurred in three dose-escalation patients: two with cutaneous melanoma and one with hepatocellular carcinoma. Patients were allowed to have had prior anti-PD-1, anti-PD-L1 or anti-CTLA-4 therapy, and approximately 40% of the dose-escalation patients had been treated with checkpoint inhibitors. What the authors observed across the whole study: Antigen specificity was not determined for the clonally expanded peripheral T cells. On average, CD8+ T cells showed more expanded clones than CD4+ T cells after ivuxolimab. At doses of 0.1 to 3.0 mg/kg, clonal expansion of both CD4+ and CD8+ T cells in blood was seen between baseline and week 6. Low levels of normalized T-cell clonal expansion were also shown by some nonresponding patients. In partial responders in the 0.1-3.0 mg/kg groups, normalized peripheral clonal expansion was found to be among the lowest, especially among CD8+ T cells.

Material: CD4+ or CD8+ T cells sorted from blood, obtained in a trial of the OX40 agonist ivuxolimab. The sequence is built from TRBV6-1 and TRBJ1-2; the D gene lacks a confident call. The TCR sequence derives from an adult with an advanced solid tumor such as melanoma, head and neck, liver or kidney cancer. The DNA is TGTGCCAGCAGTGAACCACTCAATAACTATGGCTACACCTTC. It specifies CASSEPLNNYGYTF.